This TCR beta chain was sequenced during a study of blood T cell repertoires in COVID-19. As for the study in general: Collection of acute and convalescent COVID-19 samples took place in the United States, Italy and Spain. T cells, B-cell-depleted T cells, or PBMCs supplied cDNA or gDNA.

The J segment lost 4 bases and the V segment lost 3 bases, leaving 5 bases of the junction unmatched. CDR3 length equals 16 residues. CDR1 SGDLS and CDR2 YYNGEE come from the germline V gene. Under the authors' procedure: Amplification with reference gene primers provided the estimates of nucleated cell counts. The table came from immunoSEQ multiplex PCR; TCRdb's copy has only in-frame clones and leaves some out. V and J calls plus clone size are reproduced from that table; the DNA served to infer D and trimming. The table shows 350,000 to 450,000 clones, with around 92% occurring only once. The clonotype originates from a man aged 35-49 years with acute or convalescent COVID-19. V is TRBV9 and J is TRBJ2-1; 12 nucleotides align to TRBD2. Sequencing was carried out using peripheral blood. This CDR3 reads CASSASSGGAYNEQFF. The CDR3 DNA reads as TGTGCCAGCAGCGCTTCTAGCGGGGGGGCTTACAATGAGCAGTTCTTC.